This T cell receptor (beta chain) was documented in a study of blood T cell repertoires in COVID-19. Study-wide background: The study drew acute and convalescent COVID-19 samples from the United States, Italy and Spain. Sample material is recorded as cDNA or gDNA derived from T cells, B-cell-depleted T cells, or PBMCs.

As handled by the study authors: Counts of nucleated cells, estimated from reference gene primer amplification, were obtained. Assay: immunoSEQ multiplex PCR; the TCRdb copy retains only in-frame clones and omits some. V and J calls plus clone size are reproduced from that table; the DNA served to infer D and trimming. This sample yields 99,000 or so clones, of which 85% to 90% are seen a single time; more than 4.5% belongs to the top ten. V lost 6 bases to trimming and J lost 6 bases; unmatched junction nucleotides: 7. The CDR3 totals 14 residues. The germline CDR1 and CDR2 sequences are SGHRS and YFSETQ. A few counts support this clone.

J is TRBJ2-1 and V is TRBV5-1; 9 nucleotides line up with TRBD1. This receptor was taken from a human donor in a cohort sampled during active COVID-19. The sequenced material came from peripheral blood. For the CDR3, the DNA is TGCGCCAGCAATACCGGGACAGGGCTCAATGAGCAGTTCTTC. Amino acid sequence: CASNTGTGLNEQFF. Filled out from reference TRBV5-1 and TRBJ2-1, the complete variable domain reads KAGVTQTPRYLIKTRGQQVTLSCSPISGHRSVSWYQQTPGQGLQFLFEYFSETQRNKGNFPGRFSGRQFSNSRSEMNVSTLELGDSALYLCASNTGTGLNEQFFGPGTRLTVL.